Below, 16 T cell receptor beta chains from the same sample are listed, as sequenced in a study of blood T cells in healthy people across ages. The use of a sample-barcoded 5' primer and a J-beta primer mix characterized a second PCR of 7 to 11 cycles. One entry per CDR3 protein, called by TCRdb with MiXCR from the 5' RACE reads. Of some 1,800,000 distinct CDR3 sequences in the sample, 35% to 50% were seen once. Input material: blood. The receptors shown here come from a human donor in good health.

This clonotype was seen only a few times. This chain joins TRBV7-2 and TRBJ2-7, with TRBD1 matching 7 bases. Germline V gene data show CDR1 as SGHTA and CDR2 as FQGNSA. V shed 1 base, J shed 0 bases, and the junction held 15 bases outside the gene matches. This CDR3 is built from 19 residues. CDR3 sequence (DNA): TGTGCCAGCAGCTTAGTTTCTGGGCAGGGGGTCACCTTCTCCTACGAGCAGTACTTC. This translates into CASSLVSGQGVTFSYEQYF.

This clonotype was found a few times. The chain links TRBV24-1 to TRBJ2-7; D unclear. V was pared by 3 bases and J by 3 bases, with 8 bases between. Germline loops: CDR1 KGHDR, CDR2 SFDVKD. The CDR3 consists of 13 residues. The DNA for the CDR3 is TGTGCCACCAGTGATCCCCCGGACTACGAGCAGTACTTC. Its translation: CATSDPPDYEQYF.

The chain employs TRBV6-1 and TRBJ2-2, with a tentative D call TRBD1 (5 bases). The V gene lost 2 bases and the J gene lost 6 bases, with 10 bases spanning the gap. CDR3 length: 14 residues. Germline lookup yields CDR1 MNHNS and CDR2 SASEGT. CDR3: CASSEQGIAGELFF. The CDR3 DNA reads as TGTGCCAGCAGTGAACAGGGTATCGCCGGGGAGCTGTTTTTT.

The table lists this clonotype with a few counts. V usage is TRBV7-8 and J usage is TRBJ1-5; unclear D gene. The CDR3 is 15 amino acids. Deletions cut 4 bases from V and 0 bases from J, with 10 bases between. Looked up from germline, CDR1 is SGHVS and CDR2 is FQNEAQ. Here the CDR3 reads CASSYEGYSNQPQHF. CDR3 nucleotide sequence: TGTGCCAGCAGCTATGAGGGCTATAGCAATCAGCCCCAGCATTTT. The whole variable domain, remainder taken from reference TRBV7-8 and TRBJ1-5, is GAGVSQSPRYKVAKRGQDVALRCDPISGHVSLFWYQQALGQGPEFLTYFQNEAQLDKSGLPSDRFFAERPEGSVSTLKIQRTQQEDSAVYLCASSYEGYSNQPQHFGDGTRLSIL.

The chain joins TRBV20-1 to TRBJ1-2; a possible D gene is TRBD1 (6 bases). The CDR3 length is 14 residues. Germline V gene lookup returns CDR1 DFQATT and CDR2 SNEGSKA (reference sequence). V shed 5 bases and J shed 0 bases, with 13 bases lying between them. The CDR3 DNA reads TGCAGTGCTGGAGGACAGCCTTCTAACTATGGCTACACCTTC. It yields the protein CSAGGQPSNYGYTF.

V gene TRBV20-1 combines with J gene TRBJ1-2; possibly TRBD1 for D (5 bases). Trimming shortened V by 7 bases and J by 6 bases, and 15 bases separated the two germline ends. Germline V gives CDR1 DFQATT, CDR2 SNEGSKA (reference sequence). The CDR3 contains 12 residues. The CDR3 sequence is CSGMAGSNGYTF. The DNA for the CDR3 is TGCAGTGGAATGGCAGGGTCTAATGGCTACACCTTC.

The chain uses TRBV7-9 and TRBJ2-5; weak D call: TRBD2 (5 bases). The CDR3 sequence is 15 residues long. Germline values: CDR1 SEHNR, CDR2 FQNEAQ (reference sequence). The V end lost 5 bases, the J end lost 5 bases, and 18 bases lay between the germline ends. Written as DNA, the CDR3 is TGTGCCAGCAGCCGTCAGCCAGGCCGAGGGGAGACCCAGTACTTC. This codes for CASSRQPGRGETQYF.

The table lists this clonotype with a few counts. The rearrangement uses TRBV5-6 and TRBJ2-3; 9 bases are a match to TRBD2. Germline CDR1 and CDR2: SGHDT and YYEEEE. This CDR3 has 19 residues. V shed 0 bases, J shed 4 bases, and the junction held 15 bases outside the gene matches. CDR3 loop: CASSLAGIAGARGPDTQYF. DNA for the CDR3: TGTGCCAGCAGCTTGGCCGGAATAGCGGGGGCCCGAGGGCCAGATACGCAGTATTTT.

This clonotype was recorded many times. The chain employs TRBV29-1 and TRBJ2-6; D possibly matches TRBD1 or TRBD2 (5 bases each). The germline V gene encodes CDR1 SQVTM and CDR2 ANQGSEA. CDR3 length: 12 amino acids. Trimming cost V 6 bases and J 4 bases, with 7 bases left between them. CDR3 bases: TGCAGCGTGGGGGAGGGGGCCAACGTCCTGACTTTC. This codes for CSVGEGANVLTF.

This clonotype was picked up a small number of times. This chain connects TRBV12-3 or TRBV12-4 to TRBJ2-7; 9 bases agree with TRBD1. The V and J ends lost 3 bases and 4 bases, in that order; junction bases with no gene match: 13. The CDR3 sequence is 17 residues long. CDR3 loop: CASSLSLTGTGIYEQYF. CDR3 coding DNA: TGTGCCAGCAGTTTGTCCCTAACCGGGACAGGGATTTACGAGCAGTACTTC.

This rearrangement joins TRBV28 to TRBJ2-5; D is undetermined. This CDR3 region has 13 residues. CDR1 and CDR2 (germline): MDHEN, SYDVKM. The V end lost 6 bases, the J end lost 2 bases, and 10 bases lay between the germline ends. The CDR3 here is CASSRREQETQYF. In nucleotides, the CDR3 is TGTGCCAGCAGCCGCCGTGAGCAAGAGACCCAGTACTTC.

In its sample, this clonotype was seen a few times. V is TRBV7-3 and J is TRBJ2-1, with 8 bases matching TRBD2. V gave up 5 bases and J gave up 8 bases; unmatched junction bases: 11. This CDR3 contains 15 residues. From germline, CDR1 is SGHTA and CDR2 FQGTGA. The CDR3 sequence: CASSKTGGGNDEQFF. CDR3 nucleotides: TGTGCCAGCAGCAAAACCGGGGGGGGTAACGATGAGCAGTTCTTC. The full variable domain, its missing parts supplied by reference TRBV7-3 and TRBJ2-1, is GAGVSQTPSNKVTEKGKYVELRCDPISGHTALYWYRQSLGQGPEFLIYFQGTGAADDSGLPNDRFFAVRPEGSVSTLKIQRTERGDSAVYLCASSKTGGGNDEQFFGPGTRLTVL.

The sample holds one count of this clonotype. This chain joins TRBV28 and TRBJ2-1; D assignment may be TRBD1 or TRBD2 (5 bases each). Trimming removed 6 bases from V and 0 bases from J, with 12 bases in between. Per the germline V gene, CDR1 is MDHEN and CDR2 is SYDVKM. This CDR3 is 15 amino acids long. In DNA, the CDR3 is TGTGCCAGCAGGGGGGACCTGAGCTCCTACAATGAGCAGTTCTTC. It specifies CASRGDLSSYNEQFF. The full variable domain, its missing parts supplied by reference TRBV28 and TRBJ2-1, is DVKVTQSSRYLVKRTGEKVFLECVQDMDHENMFWYRQDPGLGLRLIYFSYDVKMKEKGDIPEGYSVSREKKERFSLILESASTNQTSMYLCASRGDLSSYNEQFFGPGTRLTVL.

This chain uses TRBV15 with TRBJ1-1; D is unclear. Germline values: CDR1 LNHNV, CDR2 YYDKDF (reference sequence). Trimming pared 4 bases from V and 0 bases from J, leaving 6 bases between. This CDR3 has 13 residues. CDR3 coding DNA: TGTGCCACCAGCAATCCGGTGAACACTGAAGCTTTCTTT. It specifies CATSNPVNTEAFF. Full variable domain (missing parts from reference TRBV15 and TRBJ1-1): DAMVIQNPRYQVTQFGKPVTLSCSQTLNHNVMYWYQQKSSQAPKLLFHYYDKDFNNEADTPDNFQSRRPNTSFCFLDIRSPGLGDTAMYLCATSNPVNTEAFFGQGTRLTVV.

As DNA, the CDR3 is TGTGCCAGTAGTGAGGGACTAGCGGGGGGAGATGAGCAGTTCTTC. Protein sequence: CASSEGLAGGDEQFF. This chain links TRBV19 with TRBJ2-1; 15 bases line up with TRBD2. The CDR3 sequence is 15 residues long. The germline V gene has CDR1 LNHDA and CDR2 SQIVND (reference sequence). The V gene end was trimmed by 5 bases and the J gene end by 8 bases; junction bases not matched to a gene: 4.

As to this clonotype: The CDR3 ends on some other residue instead of the conserved phenylalanine or tryptophan, so this is likely a read error. V and J are TRBV6-6 and TRBJ1-4, with TRBD1 identical over 10 bases. The length of the CDR3 is 14 residues. Germline CDR1 reads MNHNY; CDR2 reads SVGAGI (reference sequence). Unmatched junction bases numbered 3, after V lost 5 bases and J lost 6 bases. As DNA, the CDR3 is TGTGCCAGCAGTGGACAGGGGGGTGATGAAAAACTGTTTTGT. Translating gives CASSGQGGDEKLFC.